These 15 T cell receptor beta chains came from one sample sequenced in a study of human T cells and chemical hapten exposure. TCRdb reprocessed the RACE reads with MiXCR, giving one entry per CDR3 protein. Altogether some 190,000 distinct CDR3 sequences are present, around 20% being singletons, with the ten largest covering roughly 6.7%. Described time point: patch test 1, 2 weeks after DPC sensitization. Regarding treatment: therapeutic diphenylcyclopropenone sensitization with weekly scalp DPC. Sequences were derived from whole blood, sampled in connection with sensitization to the hapten diphenylcyclopropenone (DPC). The receptor set was obtained from a woman aged 45-65 years with alopecia areata. Some clones in this sample may be carry-over from other donors' samples.

The rearrangement uses TRBV5-1 and TRBJ2-7; 8 positions match TRBD2. Unmatched junction bases numbered 3, after V lost 2 bases and J lost 2 bases. The germline gives CDR1 SGHRS, CDR2 YFSETQ. The CDR3 loop spans 14 amino acids. The CDR3 DNA sequence: TGCGCCAGCAGCTTACTAGCGGAAACCTACGAGCAGTACTTC. Residues: CASSLLAETYEQYF.

The table lists this clonotype with a few counts. The chain combines TRBV24-1 with TRBJ2-3; 7 bases agree with TRBD2. CDR1 KGHDR and CDR2 SFDVKD come from the germline V gene. The CDR3 is made up of 16 amino acids. V gave up 3 bases and J gave up 0 bases; unmatched junction bases: 5. The CDR3 region is CATSDASGGSTDTQYF. CDR3 DNA: TGTGCCACCAGTGATGCTAGCGGAGGGAGCACAGATACGCAGTATTTT.

This clonotype was observed a handful of times. V is TRBV10-3 and J is TRBJ2-7; 7 bases are shared with TRBD1. Germline CDR1 and CDR2: ENHRY and SYGVKD. J was trimmed by 2 bases and V by 11 bases; bases with no gene match: 12. The CDR3 extends over 14 amino acids. In nucleotides, the CDR3 is TGTGCCTCAAAACCCGGACAGGCCACCTACGAGCAGTACTTC. Protein sequence: CASKPGQATYEQYF.

This clonotype was seen a handful of times. The chain has TRBV20-1 and TRBJ2-7; D remains unclear. The CDR3 consists of 11 residues. Germline lookup yields CDR1 DFQATT and CDR2 SNEGSKA (reference sequence). V was trimmed by 5 bases and J by 7 bases, leaving 12 bases between them. The CDR3 here is CSAGLIREQYF. Here the CDR3 DNA reads TGCAGTGCTGGCCTGATTCGGGAGCAGTACTTC.

The V call is TRBV20-1, the J call TRBJ1-5; TRBD1 matches 10 bases. This CDR3 region has 15 residues. The germline gives CDR1 DFQATT, CDR2 SNEGSKA (reference sequence). V lost 6 bases and J lost 6; bases outside the gene matches: 11. The chain's CDR3 is CSARRPGQGSQPQHF. The DNA of the CDR3 is TGCAGTGCGAGACGACCGGGACAGGGGAGTCAGCCCCAGCATTTT.

This clonotype was seen a few times. The rearrangement links TRBV20-1 to TRBJ2-7, with a tentative D call TRBD2 (6 bases). CDR1 is DFQATT, CDR2 SNEGSKA, per germline (reference sequence). The CDR3 is made up of 13 amino acids. Trimming shortened V by 6 bases and J by 0 bases, and 12 bases separated the two germline ends. The CDR3 coding sequence is TGCAGTGCCCCCGGGACTGGCTCCTACGAGCAGTACTTC. Protein product: CSAPGTGSYEQYF.

V is TRBV7-2 and J is TRBJ2-7, with D perhaps matching TRBD2 (6 bases). The CDR3 has 15 residues. V was shortened by 5 bases and J by 3 bases, with 17 bases between the two germline ends. From germline, CDR1 is SGHTA and CDR2 FQGNSA. The DNA of the CDR3 is TGTGCCAGCAGCCCCCAACTCGCGACTAGCTACGAGCAGTACTTC. Amino acids: CASSPQLATSYEQYF.

V is TRBV28 and J is TRBJ2-7; TRBD1 aligns across 9 bases. The germline gives CDR1 MDHEN, CDR2 SYDVKM. Losses at the gene ends were 2 bases for V and 3 bases for J; bases not matched to a gene: 11. This CDR3 contains 17 residues. In DNA, the CDR3 is TGTGCCAGCAGTTTACACTATCAGGGACAGGGCCTCTACGAGCAGTACTTC. Protein: CASSLHYQGQGLYEQYF.

The J gene is TRBJ2-7, the V gene TRBV20-1; a weak D match, TRBD2 (5 bases). Trimming took 5 bases from V and 0 from J, leaving 14 bases between them. Germline V gene sequence: CDR1 DFQATT, CDR2 SNEGSKA (reference sequence). This CDR3 is built from 14 residues. The CDR3 is CSARSSWSSYEQYF. CDR3 coding DNA: TGCAGTGCTCGCTCTAGCTGGAGCTCCTACGAGCAGTACTTC.

This clonotype was seen a few times. The rearrangement uses TRBV9 and TRBJ2-5; maybe TRBD2 (6 bases). Germline V gene lookup returns CDR1 SGDLS and CDR2 YYNGEE. This CDR3 is 15 amino acids long. Trimming left V 0 bases short and J 1 base short, with 10 bases between. The CDR3 reads CASSVASSAQETQYF. The CDR3 DNA reads TGTGCCAGCAGCGTAGCGTCTAGCGCCCAAGAGACCCAGTACTTC.

The J gene is TRBJ1-5, the V gene TRBV15, with D maybe TRBD1 (5 bases). The CDR3 loop spans 16 amino acids. V was shortened by 1 base and J by 2 bases, with 12 bases between the two germline ends. Germline V gene lookup returns CDR1 LNHNV and CDR2 YYDKDF (reference sequence). The CDR3 region is CATSRGGEFGNQPQHF. The CDR3 DNA reads as TGTGCCACCAGCAGAGGGGGGGAATTCGGCAATCAGCCCCAGCATTTT.

This clonotype was seen only a few times. This rearrangement joins TRBV20-1 to TRBJ2-5, with 10 bases fitting TRBD2. Germline V gene sequence: CDR1 DFQATT, CDR2 SNEGSKA (reference sequence). V lost 4 bases to trimming and J lost 5 bases; unmatched junction nucleotides: 10. The CDR3 totals 15 residues. The CDR3 nucleotides read TGCAGTGCTAAAGGCAGCGGGAGGGCCCACGAGACCCAGTACTTC. Its protein product is CSAKGSGRAHETQYF.

This clonotype has a handful of counts. The V and J genes are TRBV7-9 and TRBJ1-6, with D perhaps matching TRBD1 (6 bases). The CDR3 has 14 amino acids. V was shortened by 3 bases and J by 10 bases, with 13 bases between the two germline ends. In germline, CDR1 is SEHNR, CDR2 FQNEAQ (reference sequence). Here the CDR3 reads CASSFRQVGSPLHF. As DNA, the CDR3 is TGTGCCAGCAGCTTTCGACAGGTTGGCTCACCCCTCCACTTT.

This clonotype turned up a few times. The CDR3 reads CASSGSIGTAKNIQYF. The CDR3 nucleotides read TGTGCCAGCAGCGGCTCGATAGGGACAGCCAAAAACATTCAGTACTTC. The chain joins TRBV2 to TRBJ2-4; either TRBD1 or TRBD2 may supply D (5 bases each). The V and J ends lost 6 bases and 0 bases respectively, with 15 bases between them. The CDR3 contains 16 residues. Germline CDR1 SNHLY, CDR2 FYNNEI.

This clonotype was observed a few times. V gene TRBV7-9 combines with J gene TRBJ2-1; 10 nucleotides align to TRBD2. The length of the CDR3 is 11 residues. V shed 5 bases, J shed 14 bases, and the junction held 3 bases outside the gene matches. CDR1 SEHNR and CDR2 FQNEAQ come from the germline V gene (reference sequence). The CDR3 nucleotides are TGTGCCAGCAGCCTAAGCGGGAGGGAGTTCTTC. Translated: CASSLSGREFF. Combining the CDR3 with reference TRBV7-9 and TRBJ2-1 gives the whole variable domain DTGVSQNPRHKITKRGQNVTFRCDPISEHNRLYWYRQTLGQGPEFLTYFQNEAQLEKSRLLSDRFSAERPKGSFSTLEIQRTEQGDSAMYLCASSLSGREFFGPGTRLTVL.